The source of this TCR beta chain is a study of blood T cell repertoires in COVID-19. Study overall: Samples came from the United States, Italy and Spain, spanning acute and convalescent COVID-19.

Here immunoSEQ multiplex PCR was the method, and the copy in TCRdb shows in-frame clones only, minus some. The profile shows tens of thousands of clones, 91% of them singletons. The CDR3 is 14 residues long. With 5 bases removed from V and 1 base from J, the gap between germline ends came to 11 bases. Germline lookup yields CDR1 SEHNR and CDR2 FQNEAQ (reference sequence). The sequencing input was peripheral blood. The chain has TRBV7-9 and TRBJ1-1, with D unresolved. The TCR originated in a human donor in a cohort sampled during active COVID-19. Written as DNA, the CDR3 is TGTGCCAGCAGCCACGATCGGTGGAACACTGAAGCTTTCTTT. Translating gives CASSHDRWNTEAFF. The variable domain in full, completed from reference TRBV7-9 and TRBJ1-1, reads DTGVSQNPRHKITKRGQNVTFRCDPISEHNRLYWYRQTLGQGPEFLTYFQNEAQLEKSRLLSDRFSAERPKGSFSTLEIQRTEQGDSAMYLCASSHDRWNTEAFFGQGTRLTVV.